The source of this T cell receptor beta chain is a study of PD-1 blockade in classical Hodgkin lymphoma. Study findings and constraints: Compared with baseline, CD4+ but not CD8+ TCR diversity had risen significantly by C4D1. Compared with healthy donors, newly diagnosed patients reportedly showed lower baseline TCR diversity.

This clone is medium-sized. Its antigen is not identified. The table came from immunoSEQ multiplex PCR; TCRdb's copy has only in-frame clones and leaves some out. Seen here are some 16,000 clones, around 76% observed once, and the top ten hold less than 35%. The V gene end was trimmed by 5 bases and the J gene end by 6 bases; junction bases not matched to a gene: 7. CDR3 length equals 15 residues. Germline CDR1 is SGHVS and CDR2 is FQNEAQ. With no exception, relapse followed autologous stem cell transplantation in all patients, and brentuximab vedotin exposure varied. The J gene is TRBJ2-2, the V gene TRBV7-8, with 9 positions matching TRBD2. The sample was peripheral blood mononuclear cells (PBMCs), taken before the second cycle of nivolumab. This clonotype originated in a human donor with classical Hodgkin lymphoma. The CDR3: CASSVSGGGAGELFF. The CDR3 bases are TGTGCCAGCAGCGTTAGCGGGGGAGGGGCCGGGGAGCTGTTTTTT.